A single sample is the source of the 30 T cell receptor beta chains below, sequenced in a study of PD-L1 blockade in urothelial cancer. Some clones are missing from TCRdb's copy, which holds only in-frame ones; the method was immunoSEQ multiplex PCR. The table has tens of thousands of clones, about four fifths seen once. Documented time point: pretreatment peripheral blood. Sequenced here: PBMCs, sampled around atezolizumab (anti-PD-L1) treatment. All receptors come from a man over 45 with urothelial cancer.

The chain links TRBV7-9 to TRBJ2-7; a weak D match, TRBD2 (6 bases). The CDR3 runs to 12 residues. Trimming left V 8 bases short and J 7 bases short, with 15 bases between. The germline CDR1 and CDR2 sequences are SEHNR and FQNEAQ (reference sequence). This chain's CDR3 is CASRPSRGEQYF. The CDR3 DNA sequence: TGTGCCAGCCGCCCGAGCCGGGGGGAGCAGTACTTC.

This clone was counted once. The chain carries TRBV9 and TRBJ2-2; unclear D gene. The CDR3 is 14 amino acids. Trimming took off 0 bases at V and 4 bases at J, with 7 bases between the two ends. Germline V gene lookup returns CDR1 SGDLS and CDR2 YYNGEE. The CDR3 loop reads CASSVVPGTGELFF. CDR3 nucleotide sequence: TGTGCCAGCAGCGTAGTCCCGGGCACCGGGGAGCTGTTTTTT.

This clone was seen a single time. This chain connects TRBV5-1 to TRBJ2-1; possible D gene TRBD1, 6 bases. From germline, CDR1 is SGHRS and CDR2 YFSETQ. Trimming stripped 4 bases from V and 2 bases from J, with 13 bases between. The CDR3 totals 15 residues. The DNA of the CDR3 is TGCGCCAGCAGCCCAGGACAGCCCCCCTACAATGAGCAGTTCTTC. It encodes CASSPGQPPYNEQFF.

About this clone: Compared with germline, one end of the junction differs, possibly owing to a read error. The chain uses TRBV7-7 and TRBJ2-5, with 7 bases fitting TRBD1. The CDR3 sequence is 13 residues long. CDR1 is SSHAT and CDR2 is FNYEAQ in the germline V gene (reference sequence). CDR3 nucleotides: TGTGCTAGCAGCTGGGACAGACAAGAGACCCAGTACTTC. This sequence encodes CASSWDRQETQYF.

This clone occurred a few times. V gene TRBV2 combines with J gene TRBJ1-1; no firm D call. Germline V gene sequence: CDR1 SNHLY, CDR2 FYNNEI. The CDR3 loop spans 13 amino acids. Trimming removed 9 bases from V and 1 base from J, with 12 bases in between. The CDR3 region is CARRGLRNTEAFF. For the CDR3, the DNA is TGTGCCAGAAGAGGGTTGAGGAACACTGAAGCTTTCTTT.

This chain links TRBV4-2 with TRBJ1-1; D is undetermined. Trimming shortened V by 4 bases and J by 1 base, and 10 bases separated the two germline ends. Germline CDR1 LGHNA, CDR2 YNFKEQ. The CDR3 covers 14 residues. The CDR3 DNA is TGTGCCAGCAGCCCACCCGGGAGGAACACTGAAGCTTTCTTT. Translated, it gives CASSPPGRNTEAFF.

This clone was detected only a few times. The rearrangement links TRBV2 to TRBJ1-2; possible D gene TRBD1, 6 bases. Germline V gene sequence: CDR1 SNHLY, CDR2 FYNNEI. CDR3 size: 13 residues. V was cut by 5 bases and J by 4 bases, with 11 bases left in between. The CDR3 coding sequence is TGTGCCAGCAGTCATCAGGGGACCTATGGCTACACCTTC. Amino acids: CASSHQGTYGYTF. The full variable domain, completed using reference TRBV2 and TRBJ1-2, is EPEVTQTPSHQVTQMGQEVILRCVPISNHLYFYWYRQILGQKVEFLVSFYNNEISEKSEIFDDQFSVERPDGSNFTLKIRSTKLEDSAMYFCASSHQGTYGYTFGSGTRLTVV.

In this sample, this clone turned up a few times. The V gene is TRBV9, the J gene TRBJ1-2; 10 bases match TRBD1. CDR1 SGDLS and CDR2 YYNGEE come from the germline V gene. The CDR3 is made up of 15 amino acids. V dropped 1 base and J dropped 2; count of bases not matched to a gene: 2. The CDR3 loop is CASSVSGQGNYGYTF. CDR3 DNA sequence: TGTGCCAGCAGCGTATCGGGACAGGGGAACTATGGCTACACCTTC. Full variable domain (remainder filled in from reference TRBV9 and TRBJ1-2): DSGVTQTPKHLITATGQRVTLRCSPRSGDLSVYWYQQSLDQGLQFLIQYYNGEERAKGNILERFSAQQFPDLHSELNLSSLELGDSALYFCASSVSGQGNYGYTFGSGTRLTVV.

This sequence joins TRBV15 and TRBJ2-7; D gene ambiguous. Looked up from germline, CDR1 is LNHNV and CDR2 is YYDKDF (reference sequence). V was pared by 3 bases and J by 3 bases, with 9 bases between. The CDR3 runs 13 residues. CDR3 bases: TGTGCCACCAGCAGTGGGCTCTTCTACGAGCAGTACTTC. Translation: CATSSGLFYEQYF.

The rearrangement uses TRBV5-1 and TRBJ2-2; TRBD1 matches 10 bases. V lost 2 bases and J lost 4; bases outside the gene matches: 5. This CDR3 contains 16 residues. Germline V gives CDR1 SGHRS, CDR2 YFSETQ. The CDR3 reads CASSFLGQGPTGELFF. CDR3 bases: TGCGCCAGCAGCTTCTTGGGACAGGGGCCCACCGGGGAGCTGTTTTTT.

The rearrangement links TRBV19 to TRBJ2-7, with 12 bases aligning to TRBD2. Trimming took 9 bases from V and 2 from J; bases not matched to a gene: 11. This CDR3 region has 16 residues. CDR1 and CDR2 from the germline V gene are LNHDA and SQIVND (reference sequence). CDR3 bases: TGTGCCAGCCGCCCAACTAGCGGGGGGATTACCTACGAGCAGTACTTC. It translates to CASRPTSGGITYEQYF.

V gene TRBV18 combines with J gene TRBJ1-2; 10 nucleotides align to TRBD1. The J segment lost 8 bases and the V segment lost 4 bases, leaving 7 bases of the junction unmatched. This CDR3 is built from 14 residues. Germline V gene sequence: CDR1 KGHSH, CDR2 LQKENI. The CDR3 is CASSLTGGLSGYTF. In DNA, the CDR3 is TGTGCCAGCTCACTGACAGGGGGCCTTTCCGGCTACACCTTC.

This clone was seen a single time. This chain joins TRBV7-2 and TRBJ2-7, with 10 bases matching TRBD2. The CDR3 covers 15 residues. After removal of 6 bases from V and 3 bases from J, the junction contained 8 bases not matched to a gene. CDR1 is SGHTA, CDR2 FQGNSA, per germline. The CDR3 reads CASSLGTSDYYEQYF. DNA for the CDR3: TGTGCCAGCAGTTTGGGGACTAGCGATTACTACGAGCAGTACTTC.

The chain recombines TRBV7-2 with TRBJ2-1, with 9 bases matching TRBD2. The CDR3 has 15 amino acids. Germline V gene data show CDR1 as SGHTA and CDR2 as FQGNSA. Trimming took 5 bases from V and 8 from J; bases not matched to a gene: 10. The CDR3: CASSGSGGPLDEQFF. The CDR3 DNA is TGTGCCAGCAGCGGCAGCGGGGGGCCCCTCGATGAGCAGTTCTTC.

The chain couples TRBV19 to TRBJ2-2; a possible D gene is TRBD2 (6 bases). The CDR3 consists of 15 residues. V was trimmed by 7 bases and J by 2 bases, leaving 14 bases between them. CDR1 and CDR2 (germline): LNHDA, SQIVND (reference sequence). The CDR3 DNA sequence: TGTGCCAGTAACTACGGGGGACCTAACACCGGGGAGCTGTTTTTT. Its protein is CASNYGGPNTGELFF.

In its sample, this clone was seen once. The rearrangement joins TRBV5-6 to TRBJ2-3, with 10 bases identical to TRBD2. The CDR3 extends over 15 amino acids. The trim removed 1 base at V and 1 base at J, leaving 0 bases unmatched. Germline lookup yields CDR1 SGHDT and CDR2 YYEEEE. The DNA of the CDR3 is TGTGCCAGCAGCTTGACTAGCGGGGGCACAGATACGCAGTATTTT. Translation: CASSLTSGGTDTQYF.

This rearrangement joins TRBV2 to TRBJ2-2; 10 bases agree with TRBD1. Losses at the gene ends were 7 bases for V and 5 bases for J; bases not matched to a gene: 10. CDR1 SNHLY and CDR2 FYNNEI come from the germline V gene. This CDR3 is 16 amino acids long. The CDR3 loop reads CASTWGTGVKTGELFF. CDR3 coding DNA: TGTGCCAGCACTTGGGGGACAGGGGTAAAGACCGGGGAGCTGTTTTTT.

The V gene is TRBV7-2, the J gene TRBJ2-2, with D possibly being TRBD1 (6 bases). The CDR3 has 18 amino acids. CDR1 is SGHTA, CDR2 FQGNSA, per germline. Trimming took off 1 base at V and 1 base at J, with 16 bases between the two ends. The CDR3: CASSLVGHRAMNTGELFF. The CDR3 DNA reads as TGTGCCAGCAGCTTAGTAGGACACAGGGCTATGAACACCGGGGAGCTGTTTTTT.

The rearrangement joins TRBV5-1 to TRBJ1-2; 9 bases line up with TRBD1. In germline, CDR1 is SGHRS, CDR2 YFSETQ. This CDR3 contains 14 residues. The V and J ends lost 6 bases and 2 bases, in that order; junction bases with no gene match: 5. CDR3 coding DNA: TGCGCCAGCACCGGGACAGGGATGAACTATGGCTACACCTTC. Translated: CASTGTGMNYGYTF.

V is TRBV30 and J is TRBJ1-5, with a possible D match to TRBD1 (6 bases). Germline-derived CDR1 and CDR2 are GTSNPN and SVGIG (reference sequence). The V end was cut by 7 bases, the J end by 5 bases, with 15 bases between. This CDR3 is built from 13 residues. The CDR3 sequence is CASSGTLDQPQHF. The CDR3, as DNA: TGTGCCTCGAGCGGGACACTGGATCAGCCCCAGCATTTT.

This clone occurred a few times. V and J are TRBV27 and TRBJ1-2, with TRBD1 matching 8 bases. V lost 10 bases and J lost 3; bases outside the gene matches: 4. CDR1 MNHEY and CDR2 SMNVEV come from the germline V gene (reference sequence). The CDR3 runs to 12 residues. The CDR3 sequence is CATRGPHYGYTF. In nucleotides, the CDR3 is TGTGCCACCAGGGGGCCCCACTATGGCTACACCTTC.

V is TRBV6-8 and J is TRBJ2-7; 8 bases are a match to TRBD1. The CDR3 runs to 19 residues. Looked up from germline, CDR1 is MNHGY and CDR2 is SAAAGT. V dropped 1 base and J dropped 0; count of bases not matched to a gene: 14. The CDR3 here is CASSYYLTRDRKTSYEQYF. CDR3 nucleotide sequence: TGTGCCAGCAGTTACTACCTCACCCGGGACAGGAAGACCTCCTACGAGCAGTACTTC.

The chain employs TRBV27 and TRBJ2-2; 15 positions match TRBD2. The trim removed 2 bases at V and 3 bases at J, leaving 1 base unmatched. Germline CDR1 reads MNHEY; CDR2 reads SMNVEV (reference sequence). The CDR3 sequence is 17 residues long. CDR3 loop: CASSLGLAGGYTGELFF. The CDR3 bases are TGTGCCAGCAGTTTAGGACTAGCGGGAGGGTACACCGGGGAGCTGTTTTTT.

The chain employs TRBV9 and TRBJ1-4; 7 bases map to TRBD1. The J segment lost 8 bases and the V segment lost 1 base, leaving 8 bases of the junction unmatched. Germline V lookup: CDR1 SGDLS, CDR2 YYNGEE. The CDR3 has 15 residues. The CDR3: CASSVTGTVTEKLFF. The CDR3 DNA is TGTGCCAGCAGCGTAACCGGGACAGTTACCGAAAAACTGTTTTTT.

The rearrangement links TRBV9 to TRBJ2-1, with TRBD2 matching over 8 bases. The CDR3 has 15 amino acids. CDR1 and CDR2 (germline): SGDLS, YYNGEE. V was pared by 2 bases and J by 7 bases, with 8 bases of the junction left unmatched. In DNA form, the CDR3 reads TGTGCCAGCAGCGTTAGCGGGGAGTCTGGGAATGAGCAGTTCTTC. Its protein product is CASSVSGESGNEQFF.

The chain carries TRBV28 and TRBJ2-5, with TRBD1 identical over 8 bases. The J segment lost 5 bases and the V segment lost 6 bases, leaving 5 bases of the junction unmatched. Per the germline V gene, CDR1 is MDHEN and CDR2 is SYDVKM. The CDR3 spans 13 residues. In DNA, the CDR3 is TGTGCCAGCAGGCAAACAGGGGGGGAGACCCAGTACTTC. This encodes CASRQTGGETQYF. Drawing the rest from reference TRBV28 and TRBJ2-5, the complete variable domain is DVKVTQSSRYLVKRTGEKVFLECVQDMDHENMFWYRQDPGLGLRLIYFSYDVKMKEKGDIPEGYSVSREKKERFSLILESASTNQTSMYLCASRQTGGETQYFGPGTRLLVL.

The chain has TRBV7-8 and TRBJ2-7, with D unresolved. The CDR3 is 16 amino acids. Trimming removed 0 bases at V and 2 bases at J, with 14 bases between. Germline V gene lookup returns CDR1 SGHVS and CDR2 FQNEAQ. The CDR3 sequence is CASSLAPIGPTYEQYF. In DNA form, the CDR3 reads TGTGCCAGCAGCTTAGCGCCGATCGGTCCTACCTACGAGCAGTACTTC.

Remarks on this clone: The junction and the germline gene differ at one end; a read error may be behind it. The genes are TRBV7-7 and TRBJ2-3; 11 bases line up with TRBD1. The CDR3 length is 15 residues. Germline V gives CDR1 SSHAT, CDR2 FNYEAQ (reference sequence). CDR3 coding DNA: TGTGCTAGCAGCCCGGACAGGGGGCGAACAGATACGCAGTATTTT. It codes for CASSPDRGRTDTQYF.

The CDR3 nucleotides are TGCGCCAGCAGCCAAGTCCGGGGGGTTGACTACGAGCAGTACTTC. It yields the protein CASSQVRGVDYEQYF. The chain carries TRBV4-3 and TRBJ2-7, with TRBD2 matching over 7 bases. V shed 1 base, J shed 3 bases, and the junction held 6 bases outside the gene matches. The germline gives CDR1 LGHNA, CDR2 YSLEER. The CDR3 has 15 residues.

The chain carries TRBV4-2 and TRBJ1-1; 7 nucleotides match TRBD1. The V gene's germline CDR1 is LGHNA and CDR2 YNFKEQ. This CDR3 is 16 amino acids long. V gave up 1 base and J gave up 1 base; unmatched junction bases: 6. The CDR3: CASSQVTGARNTEAFF. CDR3 nucleotides: TGTGCCAGCAGCCAAGTAACAGGGGCCCGGAACACTGAAGCTTTCTTT.